One and the same sample provided the 25 T cell receptor beta chains below, sequenced in a study of OX40 agonist ivuxolimab in advanced cancers. Assay: immunoSEQ multiplex PCR; the TCRdb copy retains only in-frame clones and omits some. The profile shows 12,000 or so clones, about 80% of them singletons. The source was CD4+ or CD8+ T cells sorted from blood, collected in a trial of the OX40 agonist ivuxolimab. These receptors originate from an adult with an advanced solid tumor such as melanoma, head and neck, liver or kidney cancer.

J is TRBJ2-7 and V is TRBV13; a possible D gene is TRBD2 (5 bases). This CDR3 spans 13 amino acids. Between the trimmed V and J ends, which lost 6 bases and 2 bases, there was a span of 11 bases. CDR1 and CDR2 from the germline V gene are PRHDT and FYEKMQ (reference sequence). CDR3 DNA sequence: TGTGCCAGCAGTGAGGGCCCGGCCTACGAGCAGTACTTC. Protein sequence: CASSEGPAYEQYF.

This rearrangement joins TRBV4-3 to TRBJ2-7; D is unresolved. The CDR3 runs 14 residues. CDR1 is LGHNA and CDR2 is YSLEER in the germline V gene. Trimming took off 0 bases at V and 3 bases at J, with 9 bases between the two ends. The CDR3, as DNA: TGCGCCAGCAGCCAAGATAGAACGGACTACGAGCAGTACTTC. The encoded protein is CASSQDRTDYEQYF.

The J gene is TRBJ1-1, the V gene TRBV29-1; no clear D gene. Germline V gene lookup returns CDR1 SQVTM and CDR2 ANQGSEA. Trimming pared 1 base from V and 2 bases from J, leaving 11 bases between. The CDR3 totals 14 residues. CDR3 loop: CSVEGRTANTEAFF. Written as DNA, the CDR3 is TGCAGCGTTGAAGGGCGGACGGCTAACACTGAAGCTTTCTTT.

This sequence joins TRBV23-1 and TRBJ2-7, with D possibly matching TRBD1 (6 bases). TRBV23-1 is an open reading frame, and its role is uncertain. This CDR3 contains 13 residues. Deletions cut 4 bases from V and 3 bases from J, with 10 bases between. The CDR3 bases are TGCGCCAGCAGTCGGCAGGACAGCTACGAGCAGTACTTC. This gives the protein CASSRQDSYEQYF.

This clone was counted a single time. The J gene is TRBJ1-2, the V gene TRBV4-3, with D perhaps TRBD1 (5 bases). Germline CDR1 is LGHNA and CDR2 is YSLEER. The CDR3 length is 16 residues. Trimming took off 4 bases at V and 2 bases at J, with 17 bases between the two ends. The CDR3 sequence is CASSPSWPGTNYGYTF. The CDR3 DNA follows: TGCGCCAGCAGCCCTTCTTGGCCTGGGACGAACTATGGCTACACCTTC.

Comment on this clone: This could be a read error, since a much larger clone is one nucleotide away. J is TRBJ1-2 and V is TRBV7-7; the D is unclear. V was trimmed by 6 bases and J by 1 base, leaving 9 bases between them. This CDR3 comprises 13 residues. Germline values: CDR1 SSHAT, CDR2 FNYEAQ (reference sequence). The CDR3 DNA follows: TGTGCCAGCAGTTTCGACGGTAACTATGGCTACACCTTC. Protein product: CASSFDGNYGYTF.

This chain joins TRBV7-5 and TRBJ1-2. TRBV7-5 is a pseudogene segment. This CDR3 has 13 amino acids. The CDR3 loop reads CASSFDGNYGYTF. CDR3 nucleotide sequence: TGTGCCAGCAGCTTCGACGGTAACTATGGCTACACCTTC.

This clone came up a few times. CDR3 region: CASSQSTDPYNYGYTF. The CDR3 coding sequence is TGTGCCAGCAGCCAATCGACCGATCCATATAACTATGGCTACACCTTC. This chain links TRBV16 with TRBJ1-2, with unresolved D. The germline gives CDR1 KGHSY, CDR2 FQNENV. The CDR3 totals 16 residues. Trimming pared 0 bases from V and 1 base from J, leaving 12 bases between. Full variable domain (rest looked up from reference TRBV16 and TRBJ1-2): GEEVAQTPKHLVRGEGQKAKLYCAPIKGHSYVFWYQQVLKNEFKFLISFQNENVFDETGMPKERFSAKCLPNSPCSLEIQATKLEDSAVYFCASSQSTDPYNYGYTFGSGTRLTVV.

This clone qualifies as medium-sized. This sequence joins TRBV7-6 and TRBJ1-1; D is perhaps TRBD1 (6 bases). The length of the CDR3 is 13 residues. The germline gives CDR1 SGHVS, CDR2 FNYEAQ. V was clipped by 4 bases and J by 7 bases, with 13 bases between them. CDR3 sequence reads: CASSSGQRVEAFF. CDR3 DNA sequence: TGTGCCAGCAGCTCCGGACAGAGGGTTGAAGCTTTCTTT.

The chain has TRBV7-9 and TRBJ1-1; D uncertain. The V end lost 6 bases, the J end lost 8 bases, and 19 bases lay between the germline ends. The germline CDR1 and CDR2 sequences are SEHNR and FQNEAQ (reference sequence). The CDR3 sequence is 14 residues long. The CDR3 region has the DNA TGTGCCAGCAGTTCTCTCCGTGCGGATCGGGAAGCTTTCTTT. Translation gives CASSSLRADREAFF. The full variable domain, rest sourced from reference TRBV7-9 and TRBJ1-1, is DTGVSQNPRHKITKRGQNVTFRCDPISEHNRLYWYRQTLGQGPEFLTYFQNEAQLEKSRLLSDRFSAERPKGSFSTLEIQRTEQGDSAMYLCASSSLRADREAFFGQGTRLTVV.

This clone was picked up a small number of times. This chain connects TRBV7-9 to TRBJ2-2; tentative D call: TRBD2 (5 bases). CDR3 size: 15 residues. The V gene's germline CDR1 is SEHNR and CDR2 FQNEAQ (reference sequence). V lost 7 bases to trimming and J lost 4 bases, with 16 bases between them. CDR3 region: CASKPDSIVTGELFF. In DNA, the CDR3 is TGTGCCAGCAAGCCGGACTCTATCGTCACCGGGGAGCTGTTTTTT. Full variable domain (outside the CDR3, taken from reference TRBV7-9 and TRBJ2-2): DTGVSQNPRHKITKRGQNVTFRCDPISEHNRLYWYRQTLGQGPEFLTYFQNEAQLEKSRLLSDRFSAERPKGSFSTLEIQRTEQGDSAMYLCASKPDSIVTGELFFGEGSRLTVL.

This clone appeared a few times. The rearrangement uses TRBV27 and TRBJ1-1, with unresolved D. Per the germline V gene, CDR1 is MNHEY and CDR2 is SMNVEV (reference sequence). The CDR3 contains 15 residues. V lost 7 bases and J 1 base, leaving 16 bases between the germline ends. In DNA, the CDR3 is TGTGCCAGCACCCTCGGGTACGGGAGGAACACTGAAGCTTTCTTT. Protein product: CASTLGYGRNTEAFF.

In its sample, this clone was seen a few times. The chain employs TRBV7-3 and TRBJ2-2, with D possibly being TRBD2 (6 bases). CDR1 and CDR2 (germline): SGHTA, FQGTGA. Trimming cost V 4 bases and J 3 bases, with 9 bases left between them. The CDR3 consists of 14 residues. CDR3 region: CASSSGLHTGELFF. The CDR3 bases are TGTGCCAGCAGCTCGGGACTTCACACCGGGGAGCTGTTTTTT. The complete variable domain, with remaining parts taken from reference TRBV7-3 and TRBJ2-2, reads GAGVSQTPSNKVTEKGKYVELRCDPISGHTALYWYRQSLGQGPEFLIYFQGTGAADDSGLPNDRFFAVRPEGSVSTLKIQRTERGDSAVYLCASSSGLHTGELFFGEGSRLTVL.

The chain uses TRBV2 and TRBJ2-1, with 13 positions matching TRBD2. The trim removed 8 bases at V and 5 bases at J, leaving 6 bases unmatched. The germline CDR1 and CDR2 sequences are SNHLY and FYNNEI. The CDR3 spans 15 residues. For the CDR3, the DNA is TGTGCCAGCGGGGGACTAGCGGGGTACGACAATGAGCAGTTCTTC. Translation: CASGGLAGYDNEQFF.

V and J are TRBV29-1 and TRBJ1-5; weak D call: TRBD1 (6 bases). The germline V gene has CDR1 SQVTM and CDR2 ANQGSEA. CDR3 length: 13 residues. Trimming took 4 bases from V and 6 from J, leaving 13 bases between them. The CDR3 nucleotides read TGCAGCGTTGGACAGGCTCGAGGTCAGCCCCAGCATTTT. Amino acid sequence: CSVGQARGQPQHF.

The rearrangement links TRBV27 to TRBJ2-3, with TRBD1 identical over 10 bases. The length of the CDR3 is 17 residues. Germline CDR1 reads MNHEY; CDR2 reads SMNVEV (reference sequence). Unmatched junction bases numbered 11, after V lost 5 bases and J lost 3 bases. The CDR3 loop reads CASSQPRDRGFTDTQYF. CDR3 coding DNA: TGTGCCAGCAGTCAACCCCGGGACAGGGGTTTTACAGATACGCAGTATTTT.

The V and J genes are TRBV5-5 and TRBJ2-1; the D call may be TRBD1 or TRBD2 (5 bases each). The CDR3 is 14 residues long. Per germline, CDR1 SGHKS and CDR2 YYEKEE (reference sequence). V shed 1 base and J shed 6 bases, with 11 bases lying between them. CDR3 region: CASSLFFGANEQFF. The CDR3 bases are TGTGCCAGCAGCTTGTTTTTCGGGGCCAATGAGCAGTTCTTC.

The chain has TRBV9 and TRBJ2-1, with D possibly matching TRBD2 (7 bases). V was cut by 7 bases and J by 13 bases, with 15 bases left in between. Per germline, CDR1 SGDLS and CDR2 YYNGEE. This CDR3 region has 11 residues. CDR3 amino acids: CASGGGPYQFF. DNA for the CDR3: TGTGCCAGCGGGGGGGGCCCCTATCAGTTCTTC.

This chain uses TRBV14 with TRBJ1-5; no firm D call. The V end was cut by 4 bases, the J end by 1 base, with 2 bases between. Germline V gene lookup returns CDR1 SGHDN and CDR2 FVKESK. This CDR3 has 12 amino acids. This CDR3 is CASSLSNQPQHF. In DNA, the CDR3 is TGTGCCAGCAGCCTCAGCAATCAGCCCCAGCATTTT.

This clone has just a few counts. The rearrangement uses TRBV10-2 and TRBJ2-1, with a weak D call TRBD1 (5 bases). The CDR3 extends over 15 amino acids. Trimming cost V 6 bases and J 5 bases, with 17 bases left between them. Germline V gene lookup returns CDR1 WSHSY and CDR2 SAAADI. The DNA for the CDR3 is TGCGCCAGCAGAACAGGCGGCACGTCACACAATGAGCAGTTCTTC. Translation: CASRTGGTSHNEQFF.

This chain joins TRBV13 and TRBJ2-1, with 9 bases aligning to TRBD1. CDR1 and CDR2 from the germline V gene are PRHDT and FYEKMQ (reference sequence). After removal of 4 bases from V and 3 bases from J, the junction contained 4 bases not matched to a gene. The CDR3 has 15 residues. CDR3 DNA sequence: TGTGCCAGCAGCTCGCGGGACAGGGTCTACAATGAGCAGTTCTTC. Its translation is CASSSRDRVYNEQFF.

The chain couples TRBV30 to TRBJ2-7; D is undetermined. The CDR3 loop spans 13 amino acids. The V and J ends lost 1 base and 0 bases respectively, with 7 bases between them. Germline V gene sequence: CDR1 GTSNPN, CDR2 SVGIG (reference sequence). The CDR3 nucleotides are TGTGCCTGGAGTGGGGCAGGCTCCTACGAGCAGTACTTC. Protein: CAWSGAGSYEQYF.

The J gene is TRBJ1-6, the V gene TRBV5-1; 7 bases are a match to TRBD1. CDR1 SGHRS and CDR2 YFSETQ come from the germline V gene. V shed 0 bases, J shed 7 bases, and the junction held 4 bases outside the gene matches. CDR3 length equals 15 residues. CDR3 coding DNA: TGCGCCAGCAGCTTGGTAGGGGGCGAAAATTCACCCCTCCACTTT. It translates to CASSLVGGENSPLHF.

Only one count was recorded for this clone. The chain uses TRBV6-1 and TRBJ2-1; D unresolved. Germline CDR1 and CDR2: MNHNS and SASEGT. Trimming pared 7 bases from V and 0 bases from J, leaving 7 bases between. The CDR3 has 13 residues. The CDR3 coding sequence is TGTGCCAGCAAATGGATCTCCTACAATGAGCAGTTCTTC. As protein: CASKWISYNEQFF.

The V call is TRBV5-1, the J call TRBJ1-1; no clear D. Per the germline V gene, CDR1 is SGHRS and CDR2 is YFSETQ. CDR3 size: 13 residues. The V and J ends lost 2 bases and 1 base respectively, with 6 bases between them. The CDR3 bases are TGCGCCAGCAGCTTCGGCGGGAACACTGAAGCTTTCTTT. This sequence encodes CASSFGGNTEAFF.